Shown below are 21 T cell receptor beta chains from a single sample sequenced in a study of T cells in Graves' hyperthyroidism and ophthalmopathy. The source material, RNA transcripts, was used to amplify TCR beta CDR3 regions. RT-PCR in the first round (using the HTBI primer set) targeted the TCR CDR3. TCRdb processed the multiplex PCR reads anew with MiXCR; each CDR3 protein has one entry. The data contain approximately 370,000 distinct CDR3 sequences, 17% of them singletons. Material: blood. These receptor sequences come from a woman aged 30 to 39 with Graves' hyperthyroidism that later progressed to Graves' ophthalmopathy.

The V gene is TRBV6-2 or TRBV6-3, the J gene TRBJ1-1, with TRBD1 matching over 7 bases. Germline V gene lookup returns CDR1 MNHEY and CDR2 SVGEGT. V shed 8 bases and J 5 bases; nucleotides not matched to a gene: 11. The CDR3 has 14 residues. The CDR3 sequence is CASEVRGLGTEAFF. The CDR3, as DNA: TGTGCCAGCGAAGTAAGGGGGCTGGGGACTGAAGCTTTCTTT.

This clonotype appeared a few times. The V gene is TRBV5-8, the J gene TRBJ2-3; 11 bases align to TRBD2. V lost 2 bases and J lost 6; bases outside the gene matches: 11. CDR3 length equals 17 residues. Germline assignment: CDR1 SGHTS and CDR2 YDEGEE. CDR3 sequence: CASSFDSGRGRLDTQYF. CDR3 bases: TGTGCCAGCAGCTTCGATAGCGGGAGGGGCCGATTGGATACGCAGTATTTT.

This clonotype appeared a few times. This chain links TRBV19 with TRBJ2-7, with 9 bases fitting TRBD2. The CDR3 consists of 14 residues. V lost 9 bases and J lost 1; bases outside the gene matches: 7. Germline V lookup: CDR1 LNHDA, CDR2 SQIVND (reference sequence). In nucleotides, the CDR3 is TGTGCCAGAGGACGACTAGCGGTATCCTACGAGCAGTACTTC. Protein: CARGRLAVSYEQYF. Combining the CDR3 with reference TRBV19 and TRBJ2-7 gives the whole variable domain DGGITQSPKYLFRKEGQNVTLSCEQNLNHDAMYWYRQDPGQGLRLIYYSQIVNDFQKGDIAEGYSVSREKKESFPLTVTSAQKNPTAFYLCARGRLAVSYEQYFGPGTRLTVT.

Ten or more counts support this clonotype. The chain has TRBV2 and TRBJ1-4, with 8 bases identical to TRBD1. J gave up 3 bases and V 7 bases, and 7 bases lay outside the gene matches. CDR1 is SNHLY and CDR2 is FYNNEI in the germline V gene. The CDR3 loop spans 15 amino acids. The CDR3 DNA is TGTGCCAGCACTTGGGGGACAGGACCTAATGAAAAACTGTTTTTT. Its translation is CASTWGTGPNEKLFF.

The rearrangement joins TRBV28 to TRBJ1-1; weak D call: TRBD1 (5 bases). This CDR3 has 15 residues. With 3 bases removed from V and 3 bases from J, the gap between germline ends came to 14 bases. From germline, CDR1 is MDHEN and CDR2 SYDVKM. The CDR3 nucleotides read TGTGCCAGCAGTTTCAGGGCGGCGGGGGACACTGAAGCTTTCTTT. Its translation: CASSFRAAGDTEAFF.

This clonotype was detected ten times or more. This sequence joins TRBV24-1 and TRBJ2-1; 7 nucleotides match TRBD1. The trim removed 3 bases at V and 6 bases at J, leaving 10 bases unmatched. Germline V lookup: CDR1 KGHDR, CDR2 SFDVKD. The CDR3 length is 16 residues. The CDR3 loop is CATSDPTGDEGNEQFF. Here the CDR3 DNA reads TGTGCCACCAGTGATCCTACAGGGGACGAGGGCAATGAGCAGTTCTTC.

This clonotype appeared many times. V and J are TRBV7-9 and TRBJ2-3; D is perhaps TRBD2 (5 bases). Trimming shortened V by 6 bases and J by 2 bases, and 21 bases separated the two germline ends. CDR3 length: 17 residues. Germline V gives CDR1 SEHNR, CDR2 FQNEAQ (reference sequence). The CDR3 bases are TGTGCCAGCAGGCCCGAGGGCGGCAGATCCTTCACAGATACGCAGTATTTT. Its translation: CASRPEGGRSFTDTQYF.

The chain couples TRBV6-6 to TRBJ2-1, with D unresolved. CDR3 length: 16 amino acids. Germline V gives CDR1 MNHNY, CDR2 SVGAGI (reference sequence). Trimming removed 0 bases at V and 0 bases at J, with 9 bases between. The CDR3 DNA is TGTGCCAGCAGTTACTCGAGCGAAAGCTCCTACAATGAGCAGTTCTTC. Amino acids: CASSYSSESSYNEQFF.

The chain uses TRBV5-1 and TRBJ2-2, with a tentative D call TRBD1 (5 bases). Germline CDR1 is SGHRS and CDR2 is YFSETQ. The length of the CDR3 is 13 residues. The CDR3 loop is CPKGSWGTGELFF. Written as DNA, the CDR3 is TGCCCCAAGGGGTCTTGGGGTACCGGGGAGCTGTTTTTT.

There are many counts of this clonotype. The J gene is TRBJ2-5, the V gene TRBV28; the D gene is possibly TRBD1 (5 bases). Per the germline V gene, CDR1 is MDHEN and CDR2 is SYDVKM. V was cut by 4 bases and J by 5 bases, with 29 bases left in between. The CDR3 runs to 19 residues. The CDR3 reads CASSSTLPRLGVGMETQYF. Written as DNA, the CDR3 is TGTGCCAGCAGTTCCACCCTCCCTCGTTTAGGGGTGGGGATGGAGACCCAGTACTTC.

In this sample, this clonotype turned up many times. V and J are TRBV11-2 and TRBJ2-1, with 7 positions matching TRBD2. Germline CDR1 SGHAT, CDR2 FQNNGV. The CDR3 spans 17 residues. The junction had 10 bases not matched to a gene; V was cut back by 5 bases and J by 0 bases. The CDR3 bases are TGTGCCAGCAGCCCCACGGGTGGCGGGAGCTCCTACAATGAGCAGTTCTTC. Residues: CASSPTGGGSSYNEQFF.

This clonotype was seen many times. The chain couples TRBV2 to TRBJ2-5, with D maybe TRBD1 (7 bases). CDR1 is SNHLY, CDR2 FYNNEI, per germline. The V gene lost 6 bases and the J gene lost 5 bases, with 19 bases spanning the gap. This CDR3 is 15 amino acids long. The CDR3 coding sequence is TGTGCCAGCAGGCGGGACAGCCACTTCCAGGAGACCCAGTACTTC. Translation: CASRRDSHFQETQYF. The full variable domain, in which reference TRBV2 and TRBJ2-5 provide the parts outside the CDR3, is EPEVTQTPSHQVTQMGQEVILRCVPISNHLYFYWYRQILGQKVEFLVSFYNNEISEKSEIFDDQFSVERPDGSNFTLKIRSTKLEDSAMYFCASRRDSHFQETQYFGPGTRLLVL.

This clonotype was counted at least ten times. The V and J genes are TRBV18 and TRBJ1-2; 7 bases line up with TRBD1. The CDR3 length is 13 residues. Germline values: CDR1 KGHSH, CDR2 LQKENI. V trimming: 3 bases; J trimming: 6 bases; junction bases outside the gene matches: 4. This CDR3 is CASSPRQGDGYTF. The CDR3, as DNA: TGTGCCAGCTCACCCCGACAGGGCGATGGCTACACCTTC.

This clonotype was counted a few times. The rearrangement joins TRBV6-1 to TRBJ2-5; 11 positions agree with TRBD1. V shed 2 bases and J 2 bases; nucleotides not matched to a gene: 19. This CDR3 spans 21 amino acids. Germline CDR1 reads MNHNS; CDR2 reads SASEGT. CDR3 coding DNA: TGTGCCAGCAGTGAATGGGGACAGGGGGTTTTTTCTCCCGGGGATCAAGAGACCCAGTACTTC. Its protein is CASSEWGQGVFSPGDQETQYF.

The rearrangement joins TRBV6-2 or TRBV6-3 to TRBJ2-7; D is tentatively TRBD1 or TRBD2 (5 bases each). The V gene lost 7 bases and the J gene lost 1 base, with 14 bases spanning the gap. The V gene's germline CDR1 is MNHEY and CDR2 SVGEGT. CDR3 length: 14 residues. CDR3 sequence reads: CASTTRDPSYEQYF. CDR3 bases: TGTGCCAGCACTACCCGGGACCCTTCCTACGAGCAGTACTTC.

This clonotype was detected many times. The chain uses TRBV12-3 or TRBV12-4 and TRBJ2-5, with unresolved D. The CDR3 runs 15 residues. V was clipped by 3 bases and J by 2 bases, with 13 bases between them. CDR3 residues: CASSFRLVGQETQYF. The DNA of the CDR3 is TGTGCCAGCAGTTTCCGGCTCGTGGGGCAAGAGACCCAGTACTTC.

This clonotype has a count of ten or more. This chain links TRBV10-2 with TRBJ2-7, with TRBD1 matching over 9 bases. Germline assignment: CDR1 WSHSY and CDR2 SAAADI. V was clipped by 7 bases and J by 0 bases; unmatched bases: 4. This CDR3 is built from 14 residues. CDR3 DNA sequence: TGCGCCAGCAAGCGGACAGGGGACTCCTACGAGCAGTACTTC. The encoded protein is CASKRTGDSYEQYF.

There are many counts of this clonotype. This chain links TRBV9 with TRBJ1-2, with 8 bases identical to TRBD1. This CDR3 region has 13 residues. The germline V gene has CDR1 SGDLS and CDR2 YYNGEE. The junction had 4 bases not matched to a gene; V was cut back by 5 bases and J by 4 bases. The CDR3 bases are TGTGCCAGCAGTGATACAGGGGGCTATGGCTACACCTTC. Amino acid sequence: CASSDTGGYGYTF.

This chain links TRBV5-1 with TRBJ2-7; D gene ambiguous. V lost 2 bases, J lost 6 bases, and 15 bases lay in between. This CDR3 is built from 14 residues. The germline CDR1 and CDR2 sequences are SGHRS and YFSETQ. CDR3 sequence: CASSLMLDPSEQYF. The CDR3 region has the DNA TGCGCCAGCAGCTTAATGCTTGACCCAAGCGAGCAGTACTTC. The variable domain in full, with the rest retrieved from reference TRBV5-1 and TRBJ2-7, is KAGVTQTPRYLIKTRGQQVTLSCSPISGHRSVSWYQQTPGQGLQFLFEYFSETQRNKGNFPGRFSGRQFSNSRSEMNVSTLELGDSALYLCASSLMLDPSEQYFGPGTRLTVT.

The gene calls are TRBV3-1 and TRBJ1-2, with D unresolved. In germline, CDR1 is LGHDT, CDR2 YNNKEL (reference sequence). The CDR3 is 14 residues long. The V and J ends lost 3 bases and 1 base respectively, with 9 bases between them. CDR3 nucleotide sequence: TGTGCCAGCAGCCAGGTGAACGTTAACTATGGCTACACCTTC. Amino acids: CASSQVNVNYGYTF.

In the case of this clonotype: A junction end diverges from the germline sequence, so it may reflect a read error. V and J are TRBV7-9 and TRBJ2-7; the D gene is possibly TRBD2 (5 bases). This CDR3 is 17 amino acids long. Germline CDR1 SEHNR, CDR2 FQNEAQ (reference sequence). This chain's CDR3 is CASSSGVFQQTIYVQYF. In DNA, the CDR3 is TGTGCCAGCAGCTCCGGGGTGTTTCAGCAGACAATCTACGTGCAGTACTTC. The complete variable domain, with remaining parts taken from reference TRBV7-9 and TRBJ2-7, reads DTGVSQNPRHKITKRGQNVTFRCDPISEHNRLYWYRQTLGQGPEFLTYFQNEAQLEKSRLLSDRFSAERPKGSFSTLEIQRTEQGDSAMYLCASSSGVFQQTIYVQYFGPGTRLTVT.